Listed below are T cell receptor beta chains from one sample, sequenced in a study of cytomegalovirus exposure and HLA in healthy donors. Some clones are missing from TCRdb's copy, which holds only in-frame ones; the method was immunoSEQ multiplex PCR. This table holds under 150,000 clones, more than 75% found once. Sequencing was done on a sample of PBMCs. The receptors come from a woman between 25 and 40 years old in good health and CMV-seronegative. The CDR3 runs from the conserved cysteine through the conserved F or W. The D gene is left open where the match is weak. A clone size is listed for some rows: how often the clone was seen (once, few, many), or a class if it is expanded.

d_call,v_call,clone_size,j_call,cdr3_nt,cdr3_aa
TRBD1,TRBV2,-,TRBJ2-5,TGTGCCAGCCTCGGACAGGGAGGAGAAAAGACCCAGTACTTC,CASLGQGGEKTQYF
TRBD1,TRBV6-5,-,TRBJ1-2,TGTGCCAGCAGTACCCCCCGCAGGGGGCTAGGGGCCTACACCTTC,CASSTPRRGLGAYTF
TRBD2,TRBV28,once,TRBJ2-3,TGTGCCAGCAGTTTAGGGTTTAGCGGGGGCACAGATACGCAGTATTTT,CASSLGFSGGTDTQYF
-,TRBV11-2,-,TRBJ1-5,TGTGCCAGCAGCCCGACAGGATTGCAGCCCCAGCATTTT,CASSPTGLQPQHF
-,TRBV10-3,-,TRBJ1-1,TGTGCCATCAGTCACGACAGAATGAACACTGAAGCTTTCTTT,CAISHDRMNTEAFF
TRBD1,TRBV28,few,TRBJ1-3,TGTGCCAGCAGTTTCAGGAGGGGGCGACGGGGAGGCTCTGGAAACACCATATATTTT,CASSFRRGRRGGSGNTIYF
-,TRBV2,-,TRBJ1-4,TGTGCCAGCAGTTGGAGCAGGGGAATTGGCGAAAAACTGTTTTTT,CASSWSRGIGEKLFF
-,TRBV29-1,-,TRBJ2-3,TGCAGCCCTATGTACCGGACTCTAAACACAGATACGCAGTATTTT,CSPMYRTLNTDTQYF
-,TRBV7-7,-,TRBJ2-3,TGTGCCAGCAGCTTAGGACCCCGAGGGGGGGGCCTGAGTCACACAGATACGCAGTATTTT,CASSLGPRGGGLSHTDTQYF
TRBD2,TRBV6-5,once,TRBJ2-7,TGTGCCAGCAGCTGGACTAGCACCTACGAGCAGTACTTC,CASSWTSTYEQYF
-,TRBV4-3,few,TRBJ1-1,TGCGCCAGCAGCCAAGATCCGGGGGGAAGCACTGAAGCTTTCTTT,CASSQDPGGSTEAFF
TRBD1,TRBV5-4,once,TRBJ1-2,TGTGCCAGCAGCCAGGGGGGTGTCTATGGCTACACCTTC,CASSQGGVYGYTF
TRBD1,TRBV2,-,TRBJ2-2,TGTGCCAGCAGTTCAAGGACAGGGAACCCCGGGGAGCTGTTTTTT,CASSSRTGNPGELFF
-,TRBV5-8,-,TRBJ1-5,TGTGCCAGCAGTATCAGGGGTAATCAGCCCCAGCATTTT,CASSIRGNQPQHF
TRBD2,TRBV6-1,-,TRBJ2-1,TGTGCCAGCAGTGGAGGGGAGCGGGAGGCTACCTACAATGAGCAGTTCTTC,CASSGGEREATYNEQFF
-,TRBV30,-,TRBJ2-3,TGTGCCTGGCGTAGGGGTTTCAATGTACGCACAGATACGCAGTATTTT,CAWRRGFNVRTDTQYF
-,TRBV28,-,TRBJ1-5,TGTGCCAGCAGTTTATTAGGAGGGGAGAGCAATCAGCCCCAGCATTTT,CASSLLGGESNQPQHF
-,TRBV6-5,-,TRBJ2-2,TGTGCCAGCAGTTTCAGAGCGGGCTACACCGGGGAGCTGTTTTTT,CASSFRAGYTGELFF
-,TRBV29-1,-,TRBJ2-2,TGCAGCGTTGCTTGGGGCATGACGACCGGGGAGCTGTTTTTT,CSVAWGMTTGELFF
TRBD1,TRBV30,-,TRBJ1-2,TGTGCCTGGAGTATAAGGACAGGGACCATAGGACGCTATGGCTACACCTTC,CAWSIRTGTIGRYGYTF
-,TRBV21-1,once,TRBJ1-5,TGTGCCAGCACACCTACGATATCGAATCAGCCCCAGCATTTT,CASTPTISNQPQHF